Listed here are 10 T cell receptor beta chains from one sample, sequenced in a study of blood T cell repertoires in COVID-19. Here immunoSEQ multiplex PCR was the method, and the copy in TCRdb shows in-frame clones only, minus some. The sample gives around 72,000 clones, 75% to 90% of which show up once; 15% to 20% is in the top ten. The specimen sequenced was peripheral blood. These receptors came from a woman of 80 years or more with acute or convalescent COVID-19.

The chain links TRBV5-4 to TRBJ1-2; D is uncertain. In germline, CDR1 is SGHNT, CDR2 YYREEE (reference sequence). This CDR3 has 15 residues. Deletions cut 0 bases from V and 0 bases from J, with 9 bases between. CDR3 bases: TGTGCCAGCAGCTTGGGCCAGGCTTCTAACTATGGCTACACCTTC. Its translation is CASSLGQASNYGYTF.

The J gene is TRBJ1-1, the V gene TRBV3-1 (or the pseudogene TRBV3-2); D may be TRBD1 (6 bases). Between the trimmed V and J ends, which lost 1 base and 5 bases, there was a span of 8 bases. Germline CDR1 LGHDT, CDR2 YNNKEL (reference sequence). This CDR3 comprises 13 residues. The chain's CDR3 is CASSQVRGTEAFF. The CDR3 region has the DNA TGTGCCAGCAGCCAAGTCAGGGGAACTGAAGCTTTCTTT.

This clone is a singleton in its sample. This chain connects TRBV19 to TRBJ1-2; 10 nucleotides match TRBD1. The CDR3 totals 16 residues. The J segment lost 5 bases and the V segment lost 0 bases, leaving 6 bases of the junction unmatched. Germline V lookup: CDR1 LNHDA, CDR2 SQIVND (reference sequence). The CDR3 loop is CASSIDAGQGSYGYTF. For the CDR3, the DNA is TGTGCCAGTAGTATAGACGCGGGACAGGGGTCGTATGGCTACACCTTC.

This clone was observed a few times. No conserved phenylalanine or tryptophan is present at the end of the CDR3, so a read error is the likely explanation. The limits of the CDR3 on the DNA are not certain, so only TCRdb's listed CDR3 is given. This sequence joins TRBV20-1 and TRBJ1-2. The CDR3 spans 8 residues, counting both ends. Germline V gene lookup returns CDR1 DFQATT and CDR2 SNEGSKA (reference sequence). CDR3 amino acids: CSVVEGHV.

The chain uses TRBV15 and TRBJ1-1, with TRBD1 matching 8 bases. In germline, CDR1 is LNHNV, CDR2 YYDKDF (reference sequence). This CDR3 comprises 16 residues. Trimming removed 0 bases from V and 5 bases from J; junction bases left unmatched: 8. DNA of the CDR3: TGTGCCACCAGCAGAGAGAAACCCGGGACAGGTACTGAAGCTTTCTTT. It is translated as CATSREKPGTGTEAFF. Supplemented by reference TRBV15 and TRBJ1-1, the full variable domain reads DAMVIQNPRYQVTQFGKPVTLSCSQTLNHNVMYWYQQKSSQAPKLLFHYYDKDFNNEADTPDNFQSRRPNTSFCFLDIRSPGLGDTAMYLCATSREKPGTGTEAFFGQGTRLTVV.

By share, this clone ranks as medium-sized. The rearrangement uses TRBV28 and TRBJ1-5; no reliable D call. This CDR3 spans 13 amino acids. V shed 5 bases and J shed 2 bases, with 7 bases lying between them. In germline, CDR1 is MDHEN, CDR2 SYDVKM. The CDR3 reads CASSIEGNQPQHF. In DNA form, the CDR3 reads TGTGCCAGCAGTATAGAGGGCAATCAGCCCCAGCATTTT.

The chain combines TRBV27 with TRBJ1-1, with TRBD1 matching over 12 bases. The ends lost 6 bases at V and 1 base at J; junction bases unmatched: 9. Germline CDR1 reads MNHEY; CDR2 reads SMNVEV (reference sequence). The CDR3 is 17 amino acids. In DNA form, the CDR3 reads TGTGCCAGCAGGAGGGGACAGGGGGCATTGGGGAACACTGAAGCTTTCTTT. Amino acid sequence: CASRRGQGALGNTEAFF.

There are a few counts of this clone. The chain has TRBV24-1 and TRBJ2-1; a weak D match, TRBD2 (6 bases). Looked up from germline, CDR1 is KGHDR and CDR2 is SFDVKD. Trimming cost V 2 bases and J 1 base, with 11 bases left between them. CDR3 size: 16 residues. The CDR3 DNA is TGTGCCACCAGTGATTCAGCTAGCGAGTCCTACAATGAGCAGTTCTTC. Translation gives CATSDSASESYNEQFF.

In its sample, this clone was seen a few times. The genes are TRBV7-6 and TRBJ2-5, with D tentatively TRBD2 (5 bases). Trimming left V 2 bases short and J 2 bases short, with 15 bases between. The CDR3 sequence is 16 residues long. Germline lookup yields CDR1 SGHVS and CDR2 FNYEAQ. In nucleotides, the CDR3 is TGTGCCAGCAGCTTATCGGGGTCCGGGAAACAAGAGACCCAGTACTTC. It encodes CASSLSGSGKQETQYF.

The CDR3, as DNA: TGTGCCAGCAGCCAAGGAGCGGGGGGGACCAATGAGCAGTTCTTC. It is translated as CASSQGAGGTNEQFF. The chain combines TRBV3-1 (or the pseudogene TRBV3-2) with TRBJ2-1, with 10 positions matching TRBD2. Germline values: CDR1 LGHDT, CDR2 YNNKEL (reference sequence). V lost 1 base, J lost 6 bases, and 3 bases stayed unmatched. The CDR3 loop spans 15 amino acids.